One and the same sample provided the 5 T cell receptor beta chains below, sequenced in a study of blood T cell repertoires in COVID-19. Assay: immunoSEQ multiplex PCR; the TCRdb copy retains only in-frame clones and omits some. The top ten clones hold more than 4.5% of a sample with hundreds of thousands of clones, roughly 85% of them seen once. The source material was peripheral blood. These receptors originate from a man between 50 and 59 years old with COVID-19, enrolled during active disease.

The rearrangement uses TRBV15 and TRBJ2-1; TRBD2 is a possible D gene (7 bases). CDR1 and CDR2 (germline): LNHNV, YYDKDF (reference sequence). The V gene lost 5 bases and the J gene lost 7 bases, with 18 bases spanning the gap. There are 15 residues in the CDR3. The DNA for the CDR3 is TGTGCCACCAGCGGTCTCCGGGGGGCCGCAAATGAGCAGTTCTTC. Residues: CATSGLRGAANEQFF.

The chain couples TRBV28 to TRBJ2-7; 8 bases fit TRBD2. The CDR3 covers 13 residues. After removal of 6 bases from V and 6 bases from J, the junction contained 7 bases not matched to a gene. Germline assignment: CDR1 MDHEN and CDR2 SYDVKM. The CDR3 coding sequence is TGTGCCAGCAGCCGCGTCGGGGGGGTCGAGCAGTACTTC. It encodes CASSRVGGVEQYF. Looking up the rest from reference TRBV28 and TRBJ2-7 gives the full variable domain: DVKVTQSSRYLVKRTGEKVFLECVQDMDHENMFWYRQDPGLGLRLIYFSYDVKMKEKGDIPEGYSVSREKKERFSLILESASTNQTSMYLCASSRVGGVEQYFGPGTRLTVT.

In regard to this clone: This may come from a read error, since a much larger clone is one base off. Other DNA sequences in this sample translate to the same CDR3. The CDR3 spells CASSELAGGYNEQFF. The CDR3 DNA is TGCGCCAGCAGCGAACTAGCGGGGGGGTACAATGAACAGTTCTTC. The rearrangement uses TRBV5-1 and TRBJ2-1; TRBD2 matches at 13 bases. The CDR3 runs to 15 residues. CDR1 SGHRS and CDR2 YFSETQ come from the germline V gene.

The gene calls are TRBV5-1 and TRBJ1-6; D is uncertain. The CDR3 totals 13 residues. Looked up from germline, CDR1 is SGHRS and CDR2 is YFSETQ. V lost 0 bases and J 7 bases, leaving 5 bases between the germline ends. For the CDR3, the DNA is TGCGCCAGCAGCTTGGGTCGGAATTCACCCCTCCACTTT. Translated: CASSLGRNSPLHF.

The genes are TRBV5-8 and TRBJ2-5; D not certain. The germline V gene has CDR1 SGHTS and CDR2 YDEGEE. The V and J ends lost 0 bases and 0 bases respectively, with 9 bases between them. This CDR3 has 15 amino acids. CDR3 sequence: CASSLGPGNQETQYF. CDR3 nucleotides: TGTGCCAGCAGCTTGGGTCCAGGCAACCAAGAGACCCAGTACTTC.